The 30 T cell receptor beta chains in this list originate from one sample, sequenced in a study of blood T cell repertoires in COVID-19. This table comes from immunoSEQ multiplex PCR, and its TCRdb copy is limited to in-frame clones, with some not included. This table holds roughly 300,000 clones, 80% to 90% found once. The specimen was PBMCs or T cells enriched from blood (not recorded which). These receptors were collected from a woman aged 18-35 years who had recovered from COVID-19.

This clone was observed a single time. The chain recombines TRBV19 with TRBJ1-5; 7 nucleotides agree with TRBD1. The CDR3 spans 15 residues. Trimming cost V 4 bases and J 3 bases; bases outside gene matches: 6. CDR1 is LNHDA and CDR2 is SQIVND in the germline V gene (reference sequence). CDR3 protein: CASSTWDSDNQPQHF. CDR3 DNA: TGTGCCAGTAGTACGTGGGACAGTGACAATCAGCCCCAGCATTTT.

This chain joins TRBV5-4 and TRBJ2-3; 9 nucleotides align to TRBD2. The germline gives CDR1 SGHNT, CDR2 YYREEE (reference sequence). The CDR3 sequence is 15 residues long. With V trimmed by 3 bases and J by 9 bases, 11 bases remained unmatched. CDR3 region: CASSSGTSTLRTQYF. The CDR3, as DNA: TGTGCCAGCAGCTCCGGGACTAGCACCCTGAGAACGCAGTATTTT.

The V call is TRBV6-5, the J call TRBJ1-5; 8 bases are a match to TRBD1. The V gene's germline CDR1 is MNHEY and CDR2 SVGAGI. With V trimmed by 6 bases and J by 5 bases, 3 bases remained unmatched. The CDR3 is 13 amino acids. As DNA, the CDR3 is TGTGCCAGCAGGTCACAGGGGGATCAGCCCCAGCATTTT. It is translated as CASRSQGDQPQHF.

V gene TRBV6-5 combines with J gene TRBJ1-1; tentatively, D is TRBD1 (6 bases). Per germline, CDR1 MNHEY and CDR2 SVGAGI. The V and J ends lost 2 bases and 4 bases respectively, with 17 bases between them. There are 16 residues in the CDR3. The CDR3: CASSYPNRKGGTEAFF. The CDR3 nucleotides are TGTGCCAGCAGTTACCCGAACCGTAAAGGGGGCACTGAAGCTTTCTTT.

As DNA, the CDR3 is TGTGCCAGCAATAGGTCAGGGGGGAATTCACCCCTCCACTTT. As protein: CASNRSGGNSPLHF. The chain employs TRBV28 and TRBJ1-6, with TRBD1 matching 7 bases. Trimming removed 7 bases from V and 7 bases from J; junction bases left unmatched: 7. Germline values: CDR1 MDHEN, CDR2 SYDVKM. The CDR3 loop spans 14 amino acids.

This clone was counted a few times. V usage is TRBV24-1 and J usage is TRBJ1-2; D remains unclear. Between the trimmed V and J ends, which lost 4 bases and 5 bases, there was a span of 19 bases. Germline CDR1 KGHDR, CDR2 SFDVKD. The CDR3 covers 16 residues. The CDR3 nucleotides read TGTGCCACCAGTGACCCCGAAGGACCTAGGACTTATGGCTACACCTTC. Residues: CATSDPEGPRTYGYTF.

The V call is TRBV9, the J call TRBJ2-4; D remains ambiguous. In germline, CDR1 is SGDLS, CDR2 YYNGEE. The CDR3 contains 17 residues. Deletions cut 0 bases from V and 0 bases from J, with 13 bases between. CDR3 bases: TGTGCCAGCAGCGTAGGATCAGGTATCTTAGCCAAAAACATTCAGTACTTC. It encodes CASSVGSGILAKNIQYF.

The chain joins TRBV6-5 to TRBJ2-7, with a weak D call TRBD1 (6 bases). The length of the CDR3 is 13 residues. With 6 bases removed from V and 2 bases from J, the gap between germline ends came to 11 bases. CDR1 is MNHEY and CDR2 is SVGAGI in the germline V gene. CDR3: CASRQQGTYEQYF. CDR3 sequence (DNA): TGTGCCAGCAGACAACAGGGAACCTACGAGCAGTACTTC.

This rearrangement joins TRBV19 to TRBJ1-5; 8 nucleotides match TRBD1. V trimming: 4 bases; J trimming: 10 bases; junction bases outside the gene matches: 3. This CDR3 has 12 residues. Germline CDR1 and CDR2: LNHDA and SQIVND (reference sequence). CDR3 coding DNA: TGTGCCAGTAGTACCACAGGGGGACCCCAGCATTTT. This sequence encodes CASSTTGGPQHF. Full variable domain (rest looked up from reference TRBV19 and TRBJ1-5): DGGITQSPKYLFRKEGQNVTLSCEQNLNHDAMYWYRQDPGQGLRLIYYSQIVNDFQKGDIAEGYSVSREKKESFPLTVTSAQKNPTAFYLCASSTTGGPQHFGDGTRLSIL.

This clone came up once. The chain uses TRBV4-2 and TRBJ1-1; D may be TRBD1 (5 bases). The CDR3 has 14 amino acids. Trimming took off 1 base at V and 1 base at J, with 7 bases between the two ends. Germline V gene lookup returns CDR1 LGHNA and CDR2 YNFKEQ. CDR3 sequence reads: CASSQVGENTEAFF. CDR3 coding DNA: TGTGCCAGCAGCCAAGTAGGGGAGAACACTGAAGCTTTCTTT.

As concerns this clone: Other DNA sequences of this sample code for an identical CDR3. The chain recombines TRBV6-5 with TRBJ1-2, with 10 bases matching TRBD1. Germline CDR1 and CDR2: MNHEY and SVGAGI. The CDR3 totals 15 residues. The J segment lost 2 bases and the V segment lost 3 bases, leaving 3 bases of the junction unmatched. CDR3 protein: CASSYGTGANYGYTF. The CDR3 region has the DNA TGTGCCAGCAGTTATGGGACAGGGGCGAACTATGGCTACACCTTC.

A single count supports this clone. The genes are TRBV28 and TRBJ1-1; 8 nucleotides agree with TRBD1. The V segment lost 3 bases and the J segment 5 bases; nucleotides outside the gene matches: 8. In germline, CDR1 is MDHEN, CDR2 SYDVKM. CDR3 size: 15 residues. CDR3 protein: CASSFLDRVGTEAFF. Here the CDR3 DNA reads TGTGCCAGCAGTTTCCTGGACAGGGTTGGTACTGAAGCTTTCTTT.

In this sample, this clone turned up once. V gene TRBV6-5 combines with J gene TRBJ1-5; no definite D call. Germline V CDR1 and CDR2: MNHEY, SVGAGI. Trimming took 6 bases from V and 4 from J, leaving 10 bases between them. The CDR3 extends over 13 amino acids. The CDR3 is CASRDGVNQPQHF. Here the CDR3 DNA reads TGTGCCAGCAGGGACGGGGTAAATCAGCCCCAGCATTTT.

V is TRBV5-5 and J is TRBJ1-1, with 11 bases matching TRBD1. Germline CDR1 SGHKS, CDR2 YYEKEE (reference sequence). This CDR3 is built from 14 residues. The trim removed 4 bases at V and 4 bases at J, leaving 3 bases unmatched. CDR3 sequence (DNA): TGTGCCAGCAGCCTCGGACAGGGGGCCACTGAAGCTTTCTTT. Translated, it gives CASSLGQGATEAFF.

This chain uses TRBV10-3 with TRBJ2-3, with 10 bases lining up with TRBD1. This CDR3 has 15 residues. V was clipped by 4 bases and J by 4 bases; unmatched bases: 5. Looked up from germline, CDR1 is ENHRY and CDR2 is SYGVKD. In DNA form, the CDR3 reads TGTGCCATCAGTGGACAGGGGGCAAGCCCAGATACGCAGTATTTT. Translation: CAISGQGASPDTQYF.

This chain joins TRBV10-2 and TRBJ1-3; possible D gene TRBD1, 5 bases. Trimming removed 7 bases at V and 4 bases at J, with 20 bases between. Germline CDR1 is WSHSY and CDR2 is SAAADI. The CDR3 length is 16 residues. The CDR3 here is CASKGRDGQSGNTIYF. The CDR3 nucleotides read TGCGCCAGCAAGGGCAGGGATGGTCAATCCGGAAACACCATATATTTT.

The chain joins TRBV12-3 or TRBV12-4 to TRBJ2-1; D call uncertain. The CDR3 sequence is 13 residues long. V shed 2 bases and J shed 5 bases, with 7 bases lying between them. CDR3 DNA: TGTGCCAGCAGTTTACTAGGAAACAATGAGCAGTTCTTC. This translates into CASSLLGNNEQFF.

This clone was seen only once. The V call is TRBV10-2, the J call TRBJ1-1, with TRBD1 as a possible D gene (6 bases). The CDR3 sequence is 14 residues long. Germline assignment: CDR1 WSHSY and CDR2 SAAADI. V lost 3 bases, J lost 3 bases, and 11 bases lay in between. CDR3 DNA: TGCGCCAGCAGTGACAGGGGATGGGACACTGAAGCTTTCTTT. It specifies CASSDRGWDTEAFF.

The chain combines TRBV27 with TRBJ1-5; the D gene is possibly TRBD1 (5 bases). The CDR3 contains 17 residues. The V end lost 2 bases, the J end lost 4 bases, and 18 bases lay between the germline ends. The germline CDR1 and CDR2 sequences are MNHEY and SMNVEV (reference sequence). DNA of the CDR3: TGTGCCAGCAGTTTAAGAGGGGACTCCGGTCCGAATCAGCCCCAGCATTTT. Protein sequence: CASSLRGDSGPNQPQHF.

The chain has TRBV7-9 and TRBJ1-6; the D gene is possibly TRBD1 (6 bases). Trimming pared 5 bases from V and 8 bases from J, leaving 16 bases between. This CDR3 has 15 amino acids. CDR1 and CDR2 from the germline V gene are SEHNR and FQNEAQ (reference sequence). CDR3 nucleotides: TGTGCCAGCAGCCTGACACAGGGTTGGGATTCACCCCTCCACTTT. Encoded protein: CASSLTQGWDSPLHF.

This chain connects TRBV12-3 or TRBV12-4 to TRBJ1-2; 7 nucleotides align to TRBD1. V trimming: 5 bases; J trimming: 4 bases; junction bases outside the gene matches: 4. The CDR3 loop spans 13 amino acids. The CDR3 coding sequence is TGTGCCAGCAGTCAAGGGGGCTTCTATGGCTACACCTTC. It translates to CASSQGGFYGYTF.

This chain joins TRBV28 and TRBJ1-5; D perhaps matches TRBD1 (5 bases). The CDR3 totals 14 residues. Germline V gene lookup returns CDR1 MDHEN and CDR2 SYDVKM. Trimming pared 3 bases from V and 4 bases from J, leaving 10 bases between. In DNA form, the CDR3 reads TGTGCCAGCAGTTTTTTGGAGGGGAATCAGCCCCAGCATTTT. This codes for CASSFLEGNQPQHF.

The count of this clone is one. The genes are TRBV2 and TRBJ1-1; D gene uncertain. This CDR3 comprises 15 residues. CDR1 and CDR2 from the germline V gene are SNHLY and FYNNEI. Trimming removed 3 bases at V and 0 bases at J, with 11 bases between. DNA of the CDR3: TGTGCCAGCAGTGATAATCGAGGGTTGAACACTGAAGCTTTCTTT. This sequence encodes CASSDNRGLNTEAFF.

This clone showed up many times. The chain has TRBV15 and TRBJ1-3; TRBD1 is a possible D gene (5 bases). Trimming pared 2 bases from V and 4 bases from J, leaving 15 bases between. Germline CDR1 and CDR2: LNHNV and YYDKDF (reference sequence). The CDR3 runs 16 residues. The CDR3 loop is CATSRNPRGDGNTIYF. The CDR3 region has the DNA TGTGCCACCAGCAGAAACCCCCGGGGGGACGGAAACACCATATATTTT.

The chain couples TRBV9 to TRBJ1-6; a possible D gene is TRBD1 (6 bases). The CDR3 is 17 residues long. Trimming cost V 4 bases and J 6 bases, with 20 bases left between them. Germline V gene sequence: CDR1 SGDLS, CDR2 YYNGEE. As DNA, the CDR3 is TGTGCCAGCAGCACCTCCCGACAGGTTGCAACTAATTCACCCCTCCACTTT. Its protein product is CASSTSRQVATNSPLHF.

The chain recombines TRBV5-4 with TRBJ2-6, with D tentatively TRBD1 (5 bases). V lost 2 bases and J 4 bases, leaving 10 bases between the germline ends. The CDR3 sequence is 15 residues long. The germline gives CDR1 SGHNT, CDR2 YYREEE (reference sequence). CDR3: CASSFRAGGANVLTF. For the CDR3, the DNA is TGTGCCAGCAGCTTCAGGGCTGGCGGGGCCAACGTCCTGACTTTC.

The V and J genes are TRBV9 and TRBJ1-3; D possibly corresponds to TRBD1 (6 bases). The V end was cut by 1 base, the J end by 4 bases, with 9 bases between. Germline V gene data show CDR1 as SGDLS and CDR2 as YYNGEE. There are 14 residues in the CDR3. The CDR3 here is CASSVKDRGNTIYF. The DNA for the CDR3 is TGTGCCAGCAGCGTAAAAGACAGGGGAAACACCATATATTTT.

This chain uses TRBV5-1 with TRBJ2-2, with 7 positions matching TRBD2. This CDR3 is built from 17 residues. V shed 5 bases, J shed 3 bases, and the junction held 13 bases outside the gene matches. Per germline, CDR1 SGHRS and CDR2 YFSETQ. The CDR3 DNA sequence: TGCGCCAGCAGACCAACCCCCCTTAGCGGGTACACCGGGGAGCTGTTTTTT. Translating it yields CASRPTPLSGYTGELFF.

V and J are TRBV21-1 and TRBJ1-1. TRBV21-1 counts as a pseudogene. This CDR3 contains 14 residues. The CDR3, as DNA: TGTGCCAGCAGCAAAGGTGAGGAATCCGCTGAAGCTTTCTTT. Translation gives CASSKGEESAEAFF.

The chain couples TRBV2 to TRBJ2-7; D possibly corresponds to TRBD2 (6 bases). Germline V gene sequence: CDR1 SNHLY, CDR2 FYNNEI. V was cut by 6 bases and J by 4 bases, with 19 bases left in between. CDR3 length equals 15 residues. CDR3 protein: CASSFGGVIEYEQYF. CDR3 nucleotides: TGTGCCAGCAGCTTTGGAGGGGTTATCGAATACGAGCAGTACTTC.